This T cell receptor beta chain was found in a study of blood T cell repertoires in COVID-19. With 4 bases clipped from V and 6 bases from J, the junction kept 11 bases outside the gene matches. CDR3 size: 16 residues. In germline, CDR1 is ENHRY, CDR2 SYGVKD. Participants reported their clinical history, and cohort assignment relied on those reports. Sequencing was performed with immunoSEQ multiplex PCR; in TCRdb, only in-frame clones are kept and a portion is missing. The sample has 250,000 to 350,000 clones, over 75% seen once. Specimen: PBMCs or T cells enriched from blood (not recorded which). The receptor comes from a woman aged 25-40 years who had recovered from COVID-19. The chain employs TRBV10-3 and TRBJ2-2; 7 bases fit TRBD2. The CDR3 reads CAISARGTGGSGELFF. The DNA of the CDR3 is TGTGCCATCAGTGCCAGAGGGACGGGGGGATCCGGGGAGCTGTTTTTT.